A single sample gave rise to the 10 T cell receptor beta chains below, sequenced in a study of blood T cell repertoires in COVID-19. Some clones are missing from TCRdb's copy, which holds only in-frame ones; the method was immunoSEQ multiplex PCR. The data hold under 200,000 clones, with 81% observed a single time. Specimen: PBMCs or T cells enriched from blood (not recorded which). All receptors come from a woman aged 40 to 50 with acute COVID-19.

This chain joins TRBV19 and TRBJ1-2; D is uncertain. This CDR3 region has 14 residues. The germline V and J ends were trimmed by 6 bases and 8 bases, with 19 bases remaining between them. CDR1 and CDR2 from the germline V gene are LNHDA and SQIVND (reference sequence). DNA of the CDR3: TGTGCCAGTAGCCTTGCGCGGGGATGGTACGGCTACACCTTC. Its translation is CASSLARGWYGYTF. Based on the CDR3 plus reference TRBV19 and TRBJ1-2, the full variable domain is DGGITQSPKYLFRKEGQNVTLSCEQNLNHDAMYWYRQDPGQGLRLIYYSQIVNDFQKGDIAEGYSVSREKKESFPLTVTSAQKNPTAFYLCASSLARGWYGYTFGSGTRLTVV.

The rearrangement joins TRBV29-1 to TRBJ2-2, with a tentative D call TRBD2 (6 bases). CDR1 and CDR2 (germline): SQVTM, ANQGSEA. CDR3 length: 14 amino acids. V was clipped by 5 bases and J by 4 bases, with 14 bases between them. CDR3 sequence reads: CSVLRDWGTGELFF. The CDR3 nucleotides are TGCAGCGTTTTGCGGGACTGGGGCACCGGGGAGCTGTTTTTT.

This clone has more than one count but fewer than ten. V usage is TRBV2 and J usage is TRBJ2-3, with 11 bases matching TRBD1. In germline, CDR1 is SNHLY, CDR2 FYNNEI. The CDR3 has 13 residues. The trim removed 6 bases at V and 12 bases at J, leaving 8 bases unmatched. CDR3 sequence: CASRPGTGGLQYF. Here the CDR3 DNA reads TGTGCCAGCAGACCCGGGACAGGGGGTTTACAGTATTTT.

This clone showed up just a few times. V usage is TRBV16 and J usage is TRBJ1-5; TRBD1 aligns across 7 bases. This CDR3 spans 16 amino acids. Trimming cost V 2 bases and J 7 bases; bases outside gene matches: 11. CDR1 and CDR2 from the germline V gene are KGHSY and FQNENV. The CDR3, as DNA: TGTGCCAGCAGCCAAAAGGCAGGGAGAGGGGGCCAGCCCCAGCATTTT. This encodes CASSQKAGRGGQPQHF.

This sequence joins TRBV14 and TRBJ1-2; D uncertain. Germline CDR1 and CDR2: SGHDN and FVKESK. Trimming removed 0 bases at V and 4 bases at J, with 9 bases between. This CDR3 is built from 14 residues. As DNA, the CDR3 is TGTGCCAGCAGCCAAGACAGGTCTGTCTATGGCTACACCTTC. It encodes CASSQDRSVYGYTF.

The V and J genes are TRBV6-5 and TRBJ1-2; TRBD1 matches at 7 bases. The trim removed 2 bases at V and 7 bases at J, leaving 7 bases unmatched. Germline CDR1 reads MNHEY; CDR2 reads SVGAGI. This CDR3 is built from 14 residues. Here the CDR3 DNA reads TGTGCCAGCAGTTACAGGGGGCCCTCCTCTGGCTACACCTTC. This sequence encodes CASSYRGPSSGYTF.

The genes are TRBV6-4 and TRBJ2-1; the match to TRBD1 covers 7 bases. Trimming at V came to 4 bases and at J to 8 bases, leaving 5 bases not matched to a gene. The CDR3 is 13 residues long. Germline assignment: CDR1 MRHNA and CDR2 SNTAGT. The CDR3 protein is CASSATGTHEQFF. CDR3 sequence (DNA): TGTGCCAGCAGTGCGACAGGGACCCATGAGCAGTTCTTC.

The CDR3 nucleotides read TGTGCCAGCAGCTTGGGAGGACTAGGGAATCCGAAGTACTTC. Translated: CASSLGGLGNPKYF. The gene calls are TRBV7-8 and TRBJ2-7; 7 bases line up with TRBD2. Germline loops: CDR1 SGHVS, CDR2 FQNEAQ. There are 14 residues in the CDR3. The ends lost 3 bases at V and 11 bases at J; junction bases unmatched: 13.

A single count supports this clone. The rearrangement joins TRBV25-1 to TRBJ1-1, with a possible D match to TRBD1 (6 bases). Germline V gene sequence: CDR1 MGHDK, CDR2 SYGVNS. The CDR3 spans 14 residues. The V and J ends lost 0 bases and 11 bases respectively, with 16 bases between them. CDR3 DNA: TGTGCCAGCAGTGAATATAATACAGGGTTGGTTGCTTTCTTT. Translation: CASSEYNTGLVAFF.

The J gene is TRBJ2-5, the V gene TRBV7-6; D is possibly TRBD1 (8 bases). This CDR3 has 19 amino acids. The germline V gene has CDR1 SGHVS and CDR2 FNYEAQ. Between the trimmed V and J ends, which lost 1 base and 0 bases, there was a span of 21 bases. The CDR3 sequence: CASSLEAGGILANQETQYF. The CDR3 coding sequence is TGTGCCAGCAGCTTAGAGGCAGGGGGCATACTAGCGAACCAAGAGACCCAGTACTTC.